Following are 30 T cell receptor beta chains from one sample sequenced in a study of T-cell reconstitution after alpha-beta-depleted transplantation in children. Unique molecular identifiers were incorporated during preparation of the TCRbeta library. TCRdb used MiXCR to reprocess the PCR reads, holding one entry per CDR3 protein. The sample includes approximately 630,000 distinct CDR3 sequences, around 13% of them seen just once. The material sequenced was PBMCs, taken before TCRalphabeta/CD19-depleted stem cell transplant. Receptors originate from a girl aged 2-10 years with congenital amegakaryocytic thrombocytopenia, due to receive a stem cell transplant.

This clonotype was observed a few times. The gene calls are TRBV27 and TRBJ2-5, with no clear D. V was clipped by 6 bases and J by 5 bases, with 13 bases between them. CDR1 and CDR2 from the germline V gene are MNHEY and SMNVEV (reference sequence). The CDR3 length is 13 residues. The CDR3 bases are TGTGCCAGCAGGGAAGCGAGACACGAGACCCAGTACTTC. Its translation is CASREARHETQYF.

There are a few counts of this clonotype. J is TRBJ2-7 and V is TRBV12-3 or TRBV12-4, with D unclear. The germline V and J ends were trimmed by 2 bases and 6 bases, with 8 bases remaining between them. The CDR3 length is 12 residues. The CDR3 DNA sequence: TGTGCCAGCAGTTTAATGGGGTCCGAGCAGTACTTC. Encoded protein: CASSLMGSEQYF.

The chain employs TRBV20-1 and TRBJ2-1; possibly TRBD1 or TRBD2 for D (5 bases each). The CDR3 has 14 amino acids. Trimming shortened V by 5 bases and J by 0 bases, and 11 bases separated the two germline ends. Germline V gives CDR1 DFQATT, CDR2 SNEGSKA (reference sequence). The CDR3 spells CSAHRDGSYNEQFF. CDR3 DNA sequence: TGCAGTGCTCACCGGGACGGCTCCTACAATGAGCAGTTCTTC.

The genes are TRBV10-1 and TRBJ2-1; TRBD2 matches 13 bases. Germline CDR1 reads WNHNN; CDR2 reads SYGVQD (reference sequence). Trimming cost V 6 bases and J 7 bases; bases outside gene matches: 6. This CDR3 contains 15 residues. CDR3 sequence (DNA): TGCGCCAGCAGCGCTGGGACTAGCGGGACTAATGAGCAGTTCTTC. This sequence encodes CASSAGTSGTNEQFF.

The chain recombines TRBV6-1 with TRBJ2-3, with D possibly being TRBD2 (6 bases). Trimming took off 5 bases at V and 1 base at J, with 10 bases between the two ends. Germline CDR1 MNHNS, CDR2 SASEGT. This CDR3 is 14 amino acids long. CDR3 coding DNA: TGTGCCAGCAGTCGGGACTTCGGCACAGATACGCAGTATTTT. Residues: CASSRDFGTDTQYF.

This clonotype was seen a few times. This chain connects TRBV7-9 to TRBJ2-7; D remains ambiguous. The CDR3 sequence is 12 residues long. Germline CDR1 SEHNR, CDR2 FQNEAQ (reference sequence). V was trimmed by 4 bases and J by 6 bases, leaving 10 bases between them. The CDR3, as DNA: TGTGCCAGCAGCTGGGAAAGTTTCGAGCAGTACTTC. Its translation: CASSWESFEQYF.

In this sample, this clonotype turned up a few times. The CDR3 loop is CAISPGEGVDTQYF. The CDR3 nucleotides are TGTGCCATCAGCCCAGGGGAGGGGGTAGATACGCAGTATTTT. The genes are TRBV30 and TRBJ2-3, with a weak D call TRBD2 (7 bases). This CDR3 contains 14 residues. V dropped 8 bases and J dropped 5 bases, with 20 bases sitting between them. Per the germline V gene, CDR1 is GTSNPN and CDR2 is SVGIG (reference sequence). Supplemented by reference TRBV30 and TRBJ2-3, the full variable domain reads SQTIHQWPATLVQPVGSPLSLECTVEGTSNPNLYWYRQAAGRGLQLLFYSVGIGQISSEVPQNLSASRPQDRQFILSSKKLLLSDSGFYLCAISPGEGVDTQYFGPGTRLTVL.

This clonotype has more than one count but fewer than ten. This rearrangement joins TRBV6-1 to TRBJ2-6; TRBD1 agrees at 10 bases. The CDR3 is made up of 18 amino acids. The V gene end was trimmed by 6 bases and the J gene end by 5 bases; junction bases not matched to a gene: 13. The germline gives CDR1 MNHNS, CDR2 SASEGT. CDR3: CASSPGTGAFRWANVLTF. Here the CDR3 DNA reads TGTGCCAGCAGCCCCGGGACAGGGGCGTTTAGGTGGGCCAACGTCCTGACTTTC.

The chain links TRBV7-9 to TRBJ2-5, with D possibly being TRBD2 (6 bases). The CDR3 consists of 16 residues. V gave up 5 bases and J gave up 2 bases, with 18 bases separating them. From germline, CDR1 is SEHNR and CDR2 FQNEAQ (reference sequence). The CDR3 protein is CASSDPLRDLQETQYF. In DNA, the CDR3 is TGTGCCAGCAGCGATCCTTTGCGGGACCTACAAGAGACCCAGTACTTC.

This clonotype came up many times. V and J are TRBV5-1 and TRBJ2-1; possible D gene TRBD1, 6 bases. V lost 6 bases, J lost 4 bases, and 17 bases lay in between. This CDR3 has 15 residues. CDR1 SGHRS and CDR2 YFSETQ come from the germline V gene. The CDR3 DNA follows: TGCGCCAGCACGACTCGGACAGAACCATACAATGAGCAGTTCTTC. Protein sequence: CASTTRTEPYNEQFF.

This clonotype showed up many times. The genes are TRBV6-6 and TRBJ2-2; 7 positions agree with TRBD1. With 6 bases clipped from V and 4 bases from J, the junction kept 2 bases outside the gene matches. The CDR3 is made up of 13 amino acids. The germline CDR1 and CDR2 sequences are MNHNY and SVGAGI (reference sequence). CDR3 coding DNA: TGTGCCAGCAGCCGGGACAGCACCGGGGAGCTGTTTTTT. Translated: CASSRDSTGELFF.

This clonotype occurred a few times. The chain carries TRBV5-1 and TRBJ2-3; 9 nucleotides agree with TRBD2. Germline V CDR1 and CDR2: SGHRS, YFSETQ. Trimming took 4 bases from V and 5 from J; bases not matched to a gene: 14. This CDR3 has 17 amino acids. CDR3 in amino acids: CASSPQASGKVLDTQYF. The CDR3 region has the DNA TGCGCCAGCAGCCCCCAGGCTAGCGGGAAGGTATTAGATACGCAGTATTTT.

In this sample, this clonotype turned up many times. J is TRBJ2-3 and V is TRBV5-1; 8 nucleotides line up with TRBD2. Trimming at V came to 0 bases and at J to 0 bases, leaving 3 bases not matched to a gene. The CDR3 consists of 16 residues. Germline V gene lookup returns CDR1 SGHRS and CDR2 YFSETQ. CDR3 bases: TGCGCCAGCAGCTTGGTCGGCGGGAGGAGCACAGATACGCAGTATTTT. This codes for CASSLVGGRSTDTQYF.

There are many counts of this clonotype. The gene calls are TRBV27 and TRBJ1-5; tentative D call: TRBD1 (5 bases). From germline, CDR1 is MNHEY and CDR2 SMNVEV (reference sequence). Trimming left V 2 bases short and J 7 bases short, with 18 bases between. There are 16 residues in the CDR3. CDR3 loop: CASSLVGTHGWQPQHF. CDR3 bases: TGTGCCAGCAGTTTAGTCGGGACCCACGGATGGCAGCCCCAGCATTTT.

Points on this clonotype: A much larger clone lies one base from this, so it may be a read error. The rearrangement uses TRBV12-3 or TRBV12-4 and TRBJ2-7, with 9 positions matching TRBD1. The CDR3 extends over 16 amino acids. Here the CDR3 reads CPSNPTPGQGSYEQYF. In DNA form, the CDR3 reads TGTCCCAGCAACCCAACGCCGGGACAGGGTTCCTACGAGCAGTACTTC.

This clonotype came up a few times. The J gene is TRBJ2-7, the V gene TRBV6-2 or TRBV6-3; no clear D gene. Per germline, CDR1 MNHEY and CDR2 SVGEGT. V was pared by 0 bases and J by 2 bases, with 11 bases between. The CDR3 consists of 15 residues. In DNA, the CDR3 is TGTGCCAGCAGTTACTCGGCCCATCCCACCTACGAGCAGTACTTC. Translation gives CASSYSAHPTYEQYF.

The gene calls are TRBV3-1 and TRBJ1-5, with D unresolved. The germline V gene encodes CDR1 LGHDT and CDR2 YNNKEL (reference sequence). The V end was cut by 3 bases, the J end by 7 bases, with 10 bases between. CDR3 length equals 13 residues. The CDR3 loop reads CASSHGETQPQHF. CDR3 DNA: TGTGCCAGCAGCCACGGGGAGACACAGCCCCAGCATTTT. The complete variable domain, with remaining parts taken from reference TRBV3-1 and TRBJ1-5, reads DTAVSQTPKYLVTQMGNDKSIKCEQNLGHDTMYWYKQDSKKFLKIMFSYNNKELIINETVPNRFSPKSPDKAHLNLHINSLELGDSAVYFCASSHGETQPQHFGDGTRLSIL.

This clonotype has a handful of counts. As DNA, the CDR3 is TGCAGTGCTAGCTCCTGGCAAGAGACCCAGTACTTC. Its protein is CSASSWQETQYF. The genes are TRBV20-1 and TRBJ2-5; D is uncertain. Deletions cut 3 bases from V and 2 bases from J, with 7 bases between. CDR3 length: 12 amino acids. The germline V gene has CDR1 DFQATT and CDR2 SNEGSKA (reference sequence).

This clonotype was seen ten or more times. This chain uses TRBV24-1 with TRBJ2-7; 9 positions agree with TRBD2. Germline values: CDR1 KGHDR, CDR2 SFDVKD. CDR3 length: 13 amino acids. Trimming at V came to 10 bases and at J to 2 bases, leaving 5 bases not matched to a gene. The CDR3 is CATGTSLTYEQYF. The CDR3 DNA sequence: TGTGCCACGGGGACTAGCCTTACCTACGAGCAGTACTTC.

This clonotype was counted only a few times. This sequence joins TRBV29-1 and TRBJ2-1, with 9 bases fitting TRBD2. The CDR3 length is 13 residues. With V trimmed by 6 bases and J by 4 bases, 4 bases remained unmatched. Germline CDR1 reads SQVTM; CDR2 reads ANQGSEA. CDR3 bases: TGCAGCGTAAGACTAGCGGATTACAATGAGCAGTTCTTC. It yields the protein CSVRLADYNEQFF.

In this sample, this clonotype turned up many times. The genes are TRBV5-1 and TRBJ2-7; the match to TRBD1 covers 9 bases. J lost 0 bases, V lost 3 bases, and 1 base had no gene match. The CDR3 runs to 14 residues. Germline-derived CDR1 and CDR2 are SGHRS and YFSETQ. The CDR3: CASSWGQGSYEQYF. The CDR3 nucleotides are TGCGCCAGCAGCTGGGGACAGGGCTCCTACGAGCAGTACTTC.

This clonotype was counted many times. V usage is TRBV5-1 and J usage is TRBJ2-7, with D perhaps being TRBD1 or TRBD2 (5 bases each). Germline V CDR1 and CDR2: SGHRS, YFSETQ. The CDR3 has 13 amino acids. V lost 3 bases and J 4 bases, leaving 11 bases between the germline ends. The CDR3 sequence: CASSSGSGYEQYF. CDR3 coding DNA: TGCGCCAGCAGCTCAGGGTCGGGGTACGAGCAGTACTTC.

In its sample, this clonotype was seen many times. The V and J genes are TRBV10-3 and TRBJ2-2; no definite D call. V was trimmed by 4 bases and J by 1 base, leaving 4 bases between them. CDR3 length: 13 residues. Germline V gives CDR1 ENHRY, CDR2 SYGVKD. The CDR3 bases are TGTGCCATCAGTGGACAGAACACCGGGGAGCTGTTTTTT. Its translation: CAISGQNTGELFF.

About this clonotype itself: A clone one base away is much larger, so this may be a read error. This chain connects TRBV7-3 to TRBJ1-1; 9 bases agree with TRBD1. This CDR3 is built from 16 residues. The germline gives CDR1 SGHTA, CDR2 FQGTGA. CDR3 region: CASSLKFRGQGCEAFF. CDR3 nucleotides: TGTGCCAGCAGTTTAAAATTTCGGGGACAGGGTTGTGAAGCTTTCTTT.

In this sample, this clonotype turned up a few times. The V gene is TRBV6-1, the J gene TRBJ1-6; no reliable D call. Trimming pared 5 bases from V and 7 bases from J, leaving 15 bases between. There are 15 residues in the CDR3. The germline gives CDR1 MNHNS, CDR2 SASEGT. CDR3 loop: CASSTSGRENSPLHF. The CDR3 nucleotides are TGTGCCAGCAGTACCTCCGGACGGGAAAATTCACCCCTCCACTTT.

This clonotype came up a few times. This sequence joins TRBV5-1 and TRBJ2-7; unclear D gene. Germline V CDR1 and CDR2: SGHRS, YFSETQ. Trimming cost V 4 bases and J 5 bases, with 13 bases left between them. This CDR3 region has 13 residues. This CDR3 is CASSPNGVHEQYF. The DNA for the CDR3 is TGCGCCAGCAGCCCGAACGGCGTACACGAGCAGTACTTC.

This clonotype was recorded at least ten times. The chain employs TRBV20-1 and TRBJ2-3; D remains ambiguous. The germline V and J ends were trimmed by 3 bases and 0 bases, with 16 bases remaining between them. The CDR3 sequence is 16 residues long. In germline, CDR1 is DFQATT, CDR2 SNEGSKA (reference sequence). The CDR3 is CSASFPASTSTDTQYF. The CDR3 DNA follows: TGCAGTGCTAGCTTTCCGGCCTCCACTAGCACAGATACGCAGTATTTT.

The chain links TRBV7-8 to TRBJ1-2, with TRBD1 as a possible D gene (6 bases). V shed 5 bases and J shed 8 bases, with 24 bases lying between them. Germline V gene lookup returns CDR1 SGHVS and CDR2 FQNEAQ. The CDR3 has 16 amino acids. The CDR3 spells CASSPLTGKQGGGYTF. DNA for the CDR3: TGTGCCAGCAGCCCCTTGACGGGCAAACAGGGAGGCGGCTACACCTTC.

The J gene is TRBJ2-1, the V gene TRBV7-3, with TRBD2 matching over 10 bases. V was clipped by 0 bases and J by 10 bases; unmatched bases: 12. This CDR3 is built from 17 residues. CDR1 is SGHTA and CDR2 is FQGTGA in the germline V gene. DNA for the CDR3: TGTGCCAGCAGCTTAACAGCGGGAGGGAGGTACAATGAAGAGCAGTTCTTC. It yields the protein CASSLTAGGRYNEEQFF.

This clonotype was recorded at least ten times. The chain employs TRBV5-5 and TRBJ1-5; no clear D gene. The germline V gene encodes CDR1 SGHKS and CDR2 YYEKEE (reference sequence). Trimming took off 0 bases at V and 0 bases at J, with 13 bases between the two ends. The CDR3 sequence is 17 residues long. This chain's CDR3 is CASSLEYSLSSNQPQHF. CDR3 sequence (DNA): TGTGCCAGCAGCTTGGAGTACAGTTTATCTAGCAATCAGCCCCAGCATTTT.